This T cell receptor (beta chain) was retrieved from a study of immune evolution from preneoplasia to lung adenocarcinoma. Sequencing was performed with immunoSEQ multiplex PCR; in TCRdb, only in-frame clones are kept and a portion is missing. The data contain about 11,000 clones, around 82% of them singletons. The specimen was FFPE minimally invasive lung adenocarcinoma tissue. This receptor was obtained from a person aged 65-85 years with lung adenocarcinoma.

CDR3 sequence (DNA): TGTGCCAGCAGCTTAGATTCAAGGAGGGCTAATGAAAAACTGTTTTTT. It yields the protein CASSLDSRRANEKLFF. The V and J genes are TRBV7-9 and TRBJ1-4; D is unresolved. The CDR3 spans 16 residues. V gave up 1 base and J gave up 3 bases, with 12 bases separating them. CDR1 SEHNR and CDR2 FQNEAQ come from the germline V gene (reference sequence).